A single sample is the source of the 10 T cell receptor beta chains below, sequenced in a study of vaccination effects on CD4 cells after COVID-19. These receptors lack a known antigen. Sequencing followed a ViraFEST assay step that expanded antigen-specific CD4+ T cells with viral peptide pools. Following 10 days of culture, CD4+ T cells were isolated. Neither prior SARS-CoV-2 infection nor positive nucleocapsid antibodies were present in the vaccine recipients. Measured with immunoSEQ multiplex PCR; TCRdb has only the in-frame clones, and not every one. The sample has about 41,000 clones, approximately 80% seen once. The material was CD4+ T cells from PBMCs cultured with HCoV-NL63 spike peptides, obtained before COVID-19 vaccination. The receptors here all came from a human donor who received a COVID-19 vaccine.

V is TRBV6-5 and J is TRBJ2-5; 8 nucleotides line up with TRBD1. Germline V lookup: CDR1 MNHEY, CDR2 SVGAGI. Unmatched junction bases numbered 9, after V lost 7 bases and J lost 2 bases. The CDR3 spans 15 residues. The CDR3 nucleotides are TGTGCCAGCACGAGACATAGGACAGGGCAAGAGACCCAGTACTTC. Translated: CASTRHRTGQETQYF.

DNA for the CDR3: TGTGCCAGCAGTTACTCTATCCCTAGCTATGGCTACACCTTC. Protein product: CASSYSIPSYGYTF. The J gene is TRBJ1-2, the V gene TRBV6-5; D unclear. From germline, CDR1 is MNHEY and CDR2 SVGAGI. CDR3 size: 14 residues. Deletions cut 0 bases from V and 4 bases from J, with 9 bases between.

V gene TRBV2 combines with J gene TRBJ1-6; D is unresolved. Germline V gene lookup returns CDR1 SNHLY and CDR2 FYNNEI. This CDR3 has 12 amino acids. V shed 5 bases and J shed 8 bases, with 7 bases lying between them. This CDR3 is CASSRIDSPLHF. CDR3 in DNA: TGTGCCAGCAGTCGAATCGATTCACCCCTCCACTTT.

The chain is built from TRBV5-4 and TRBJ2-5; 8 bases align to TRBD2. The CDR3 has 15 amino acids. With V trimmed by 1 base and J by 2 bases, 4 bases remained unmatched. Per germline, CDR1 SGHNT and CDR2 YYREEE (reference sequence). Here the CDR3 reads CASSLYSGGQETQYF. DNA of the CDR3: TGTGCCAGCAGCTTGTACTCGGGGGGGCAAGAGACCCAGTACTTC.

The CDR3 loop reads CASIEEPGAYEQYV. CDR3 DNA: TGTGCCAGCATCGAAGAGCCAGGGGCCTACGAGCAGTACGTC. The chain links TRBV6-5 to TRBJ2-7; a possible D gene is TRBD1 (6 bases). The CDR3 runs 14 residues. In germline, CDR1 is MNHEY, CDR2 SVGAGI. V was shortened by 7 bases and J by 2 bases, with 15 bases between the two germline ends.

The gene calls are TRBV6-4 and TRBJ2-1, with D possibly matching TRBD2 (7 bases). The germline gives CDR1 MRHNA, CDR2 SNTAGT. The CDR3 spans 16 residues. V shed 4 bases and J shed 0 bases, with 13 bases lying between them. DNA of the CDR3: TGTGCCAGCAGTGCCACGGGGGGCAGCTCCTACAATGAGCAGTTCTTC. Amino acid sequence: CASSATGGSSYNEQFF.

The rearrangement uses TRBV5-8 and TRBJ2-5; D unclear. V lost 4 bases to trimming and J lost 7 bases, with 8 bases between them. This CDR3 has 11 residues. Germline-derived CDR1 and CDR2 are SGHTS and YDEGEE. The CDR3 bases are TGTGCCAGCAGCCGTCCATGGACCCAGTACTTC. Encoded protein: CASSRPWTQYF.

The V gene is TRBV10-1, the J gene TRBJ1-1; no clear D. V was cut by 10 bases and J by 3 bases, with 15 bases left in between. CDR1 and CDR2 (germline): WNHNN, SYGVQD (reference sequence). The CDR3 has 13 amino acids. The DNA of the CDR3 is TGCGCCACCAAACCCGCCTGGGACACTGAAGCTTTCTTT. Its translation: CATKPAWDTEAFF.

J is TRBJ2-7 and V is TRBV12-5; the D is unclear. Looked up from germline, CDR1 is LGHNT and CDR2 is FRNRAP. The V gene lost 9 bases and the J gene lost 6 bases, with 3 bases spanning the gap. This CDR3 has 8 amino acids. CDR3 residues: CARGEQYV. The DNA for the CDR3 is TGTGCTAGAGGCGAGCAGTACGTC.

V is TRBV6-5 and J is TRBJ2-2, with D perhaps TRBD2 (6 bases). The CDR3 runs 15 residues. V was cut by 4 bases and J by 1 base, with 10 bases left in between. Germline values: CDR1 MNHEY, CDR2 SVGAGI. The CDR3 protein is CASSSQGLNTGELFF. CDR3 sequence (DNA): TGTGCCAGCAGTTCGCAGGGACTGAACACCGGGGAGCTGTTTTTT.